Listed here are 16 T cell receptor beta chains from one sample, sequenced in a study of blood T cells in healthy people across ages. Then a second PCR, running about 6 to 11 cycles, was carried out with a sample-barcoded 5' primer and a J-beta primer mix. A single record per CDR3 protein comes from TCRdb applying MiXCR to the 5' RACE reads. The table has about 1.8 million distinct CDR3 sequences, roughly 49% seen once. Sequences were obtained from blood. These TCRs come from a woman in her thirties or forties in good health.

The rearrangement links TRBV28 to TRBJ2-3, with D perhaps being TRBD1 or TRBD2 (6 bases each). The length of the CDR3 is 18 residues. V dropped 8 bases and J dropped 1 base, with 25 bases sitting between them. CDR1 and CDR2 from the germline V gene are MDHEN and SYDVKM. The CDR3 loop is CASGGTYPGASGTDTQYF. CDR3 sequence (DNA): TGTGCCAGCGGGGGCACCTACCCCGGCGCTAGCGGCACAGATACGCAGTATTTT.

V gene TRBV4-2 combines with J gene TRBJ2-5; D is undetermined. Germline CDR1 LGHNA, CDR2 YNFKEQ. The CDR3 is 15 amino acids. Deletions cut 0 bases from V and 7 bases from J, with 15 bases between. CDR3 amino acids: CASSQEDPGRGTQYF. Here the CDR3 DNA reads TGTGCCAGCAGCCAAGAGGACCCCGGACGAGGGACCCAGTACTTC.

The chain couples TRBV4-2 to TRBJ2-1, with D possibly being TRBD2 (5 bases). The germline V gene has CDR1 LGHNA and CDR2 YNFKEQ. Trimming stripped 1 base from V and 0 bases from J, with 13 bases between. This CDR3 spans 17 amino acids. The CDR3: CASSQGERTGSYNEQFF. CDR3 in DNA: TGTGCCAGCAGCCAAGGGGAGAGGACTGGCTCCTACAATGAGCAGTTCTTC.

The chain carries TRBV4-3 and TRBJ2-5; D is undetermined. CDR1 and CDR2 from the germline V gene are LGHNA and YSLEER. Trimming left V 1 base short and J 0 bases short, with 12 bases between. The CDR3 runs to 16 residues. DNA for the CDR3: TGCGCCAGCAGCCAAGCGATAAGACATCACCAAGAGACCCAGTACTTC. This translates into CASSQAIRHHQETQYF.

V gene TRBV29-1 combines with J gene TRBJ1-5; D not resolved. The CDR3 sequence is 20 residues long. V was trimmed by 7 bases and J by 0 bases, leaving 31 bases between them. From germline, CDR1 is SQVTM and CDR2 ANQGSEA. CDR3 in amino acids: CSAYPAADDSPLDSNQPQHF. The DNA for the CDR3 is TGCAGCGCATACCCTGCGGCAGACGATTCGCCGTTAGATAGCAATCAGCCCCAGCATTTT.

The V gene is TRBV6-5, the J gene TRBJ1-2, with D possibly matching TRBD1 (5 bases). With 7 bases removed from V and 3 bases from J, the gap between germline ends came to 18 bases. This CDR3 is built from 15 residues. Germline CDR1 and CDR2: MNHEY and SVGAGI. CDR3 residues: CASTNPGRAHYGYTF. The CDR3 DNA sequence: TGTGCCAGCACTAACCCCGGCAGGGCTCACTATGGCTACACCTTC.

The V and J genes are TRBV5-1 and TRBJ2-1; D might be TRBD2 (6 bases). Germline V CDR1 and CDR2: SGHRS, YFSETQ. The ends were cut back, 4 bases at V and 6 bases at J, with 17 bases in the middle. This CDR3 has 15 amino acids. This chain's CDR3 is CASSLDYTRGNEQFF. The CDR3 DNA reads TGCGCCAGCAGCCTGGACTACACACGAGGCAATGAGCAGTTCTTC.

The genes are TRBV27 and TRBJ2-3, with TRBD2 matching over 8 bases. This CDR3 region has 16 residues. Germline V gives CDR1 MNHEY, CDR2 SMNVEV (reference sequence). Trimming took 2 bases from V and 2 from J; bases not matched to a gene: 6. CDR3 DNA sequence: TGTGCCAGCAGTTTAGCGGGGGGCACCTACACAGATACGCAGTATTTT. Its translation: CASSLAGGTYTDTQYF.

This clonotype has just a few counts. The V and J genes are TRBV28 and TRBJ1-5; D call uncertain. Between the trimmed V and J ends, which lost 6 bases and 3 bases, there was a span of 18 bases. Germline lookup yields CDR1 MDHEN and CDR2 SYDVKM. The CDR3 is made up of 16 amino acids. CDR3 amino acids: CASRIYIGSINQPQHF. In DNA form, the CDR3 reads TGTGCCAGCAGAATTTACATTGGCAGCATCAATCAGCCCCAGCATTTT.

This chain connects TRBV2 to TRBJ2-5, with 9 bases aligning to TRBD2. The germline V gene has CDR1 SNHLY and CDR2 FYNNEI. Trimming at V came to 1 base and at J to 5 bases, leaving 8 bases not matched to a gene. The length of the CDR3 is 16 residues. CDR3 nucleotides: TGTGCCAGCAGTGAAGTACTTAGCGGGGGAGGGGAGACCCAGTACTTC. Its protein is CASSEVLSGGGETQYF.

In its sample, this clonotype was seen a few times. The gene calls are TRBV20-1 and TRBJ1-1; D is unresolved. V dropped 1 base and J dropped 6 bases, with 9 bases sitting between them. CDR1 is DFQATT and CDR2 is SNEGSKA in the germline V gene (reference sequence). This CDR3 has 12 residues. CDR3 loop: CSARGGWPEAFF. The CDR3 bases are TGCAGTGCTAGAGGAGGGTGGCCTGAAGCTTTCTTT.

The CDR3 loop is CSARRSRLQETQYF. DNA of the CDR3: TGCAGTGCTAGGCGTAGCCGATTACAAGAGACCCAGTACTTC. The chain carries TRBV20-1 and TRBJ2-5; D unresolved. Trimming pared 3 bases from V and 2 bases from J, leaving 13 bases between. The CDR3 is 14 residues long. CDR1 and CDR2 (germline): DFQATT, SNEGSKA (reference sequence).

This clonotype has more than one count but fewer than ten. The chain has TRBV6-6 and TRBJ2-4; TRBD1 or TRBD2 may be the D gene (5 bases each). Trimming removed 0 bases from V and 10 bases from J, with 10 bases in between. In germline, CDR1 is MNHNY, CDR2 SVGAGI (reference sequence). The CDR3 sequence is 13 residues long. CDR3 nucleotides: TGTGCCAGCAGTTACTCTGGGGGTCTGATTCAGTACTTC. As protein: CASSYSGGLIQYF.

The chain recombines TRBV6-2 or TRBV6-3 with TRBJ2-1; 9 bases line up with TRBD2. Trimming took 0 bases from V and 6 from J; bases not matched to a gene: 12. This CDR3 has 18 residues. Germline V CDR1 and CDR2: MNHEY, SVGEGT. Here the CDR3 DNA reads TGTGCCAGCAGTTACTCGTACTCTAGCGGGGCCGGGGTCAATGAGCAGTTCTTC. Protein: CASSYSYSSGAGVNEQFF.

CDR3 nucleotide sequence: TGTGCCAGTGAAACAGGGCCCGGTTCACCCCTCCACTTT. It is translated as CASETGPGSPLHF. The V and J genes are TRBV28 and TRBJ1-6; a possible D gene is TRBD1 (6 bases). Trimming shortened V by 9 bases and J by 9 bases, and 15 bases separated the two germline ends. CDR3 length equals 13 residues. CDR1 is MDHEN and CDR2 is SYDVKM in the germline V gene.

A few counts support this clonotype. The CDR3 DNA is TGTGCCAGCAGCTTATCGCTAGCGGGGGGCCTCTCGGAGACCCAGTACTTC. Its translation: CASSLSLAGGLSETQYF. The rearrangement joins TRBV7-9 to TRBJ2-5, with 11 nucleotides matching TRBD2. Germline CDR1 is SEHNR and CDR2 is FQNEAQ (reference sequence). V lost 2 bases, J lost 5 bases, and 10 bases stayed unmatched. The CDR3 covers 17 residues.